The 31 T cell receptor beta chains given below trace back to one sample, sequenced in a study of blood T cell repertoires in COVID-19 (dated by TCRdb to the early 2020s). To prepare the library, the immunoSEQ multiplex PCR assay was applied. Here the immuneACCESS table is served through TCRdb, limited to in-frame sequences with V and J called. Missing clones are a known gap in these copies; in checked studies unresolved V genes cover under half, and the rest lacks a known reason. The sample contains 250,000 or so clones, around 81% of them found a single time. Of the sample, roughly 3.6% falls within the top ten clones. Sequencing input: PBMCs or T cells enriched from blood (not recorded which). All receptors come from a man aged 50-59 years who had recovered from COVID-19.

The CDR3 bases are TGCAGCCTGGAGCATTCCTACAATGAGCAGTTCTTC. Its translation: CSLEHSYNEQFF. This chain joins TRBV29-1 and TRBJ2-1; no definite D call. V was pared by 8 bases and J by 1 base, with 9 bases between. The germline gives CDR1 SQVTM, CDR2 ANQGSEA. The CDR3 length is 12 residues.

V is TRBV23-1 and J is TRBJ1-2, with a possible D match to TRBD1 (6 bases). Being an ORF, TRBV23-1 has a function that is uncertain. The CDR3 loop spans 15 amino acids. V shed 7 bases and J shed 7 bases, with 22 bases lying between them. CDR3 sequence reads: CASKGGAQGKGGYTF. CDR3 bases: TGCGCCAGCAAAGGGGGTGCTCAGGGAAAGGGTGGCTACACCTTC.

This clone was picked up one time. J is TRBJ2-7 and V is TRBV4-3; 7 bases align to TRBD1. V lost 0 bases and J lost 3; bases outside the gene matches: 5. Germline assignment: CDR1 LGHNA and CDR2 YSLEER. This CDR3 region has 15 residues. The CDR3 here is CASSQEAQGDYEQYF. In DNA, the CDR3 is TGCGCCAGCAGCCAAGAGGCCCAGGGGGACTACGAGCAGTACTTC.

The chain recombines TRBV7-8 with TRBJ2-3; a possible D gene is TRBD1 (6 bases). Trimming took off 5 bases at V and 0 bases at J, with 12 bases between the two ends. CDR1 is SGHVS, CDR2 FQNEAQ, per germline. The CDR3 is 15 amino acids. DNA of the CDR3: TGTGCCAGCAGCCACAGGACAGTAAGCACAGATACGCAGTATTTT. Protein product: CASSHRTVSTDTQYF.

This clone was recorded once. The chain has TRBV5-1 and TRBJ2-5; D not certain. The CDR3 sequence is 13 residues long. The V end was cut by 4 bases, the J end by 1 base, with 8 bases between. The germline V gene has CDR1 SGHRS and CDR2 YFSETQ. In DNA form, the CDR3 reads TGCGCCAGCAGCCCCCAGGCCCAAGAGACCCAGTACTTC. Translation: CASSPQAQETQYF.

The chain combines TRBV9 with TRBJ1-3, with D unresolved. CDR3 length equals 15 residues. The germline CDR1 and CDR2 sequences are SGDLS and YYNGEE. The ends were cut back, 6 bases at V and 0 bases at J, with 13 bases in the middle. The CDR3 is CASTLGGSSGNTIYF. CDR3 nucleotides: TGTGCCAGCACCTTAGGAGGGAGCTCTGGAAACACCATATATTTT.

V and J are TRBV5-4 and TRBJ2-7; 8 nucleotides agree with TRBD1. CDR1 and CDR2 from the germline V gene are SGHNT and YYREEE (reference sequence). Trimming took 4 bases from V and 5 from J; bases not matched to a gene: 11. The CDR3 runs 15 residues. This CDR3 reads CASSPRIGQGHEQYF. In nucleotides, the CDR3 is TGTGCCAGCAGCCCTAGAATTGGACAGGGCCACGAGCAGTACTTC.

The chain recombines TRBV3-1 (or the pseudogene TRBV3-2) with TRBJ2-4, with D possibly matching TRBD2 (5 bases). The V end lost 1 base, the J end lost 1 base, and 8 bases lay between the germline ends. Germline V gene data show CDR1 as LGHDT and CDR2 as YNNKEL (reference sequence). CDR3 length: 15 residues. CDR3 sequence (DNA): TGTGCCAGCAGCCAAGGGTCGGGGGCCAAAAACATTCAGTACTTC. Translating gives CASSQGSGAKNIQYF.

The gene calls are TRBV7-3 and TRBJ1-5; weak D call: TRBD1 (6 bases). The V gene's germline CDR1 is SGHTA and CDR2 FQGTGA. Trimming shortened V by 5 bases and J by 4 bases, and 9 bases separated the two germline ends. The CDR3 extends over 13 amino acids. Here the CDR3 reads CASSQDRNQPQHF. CDR3 nucleotides: TGTGCCAGCAGCCAGGACAGAAATCAGCCCCAGCATTTT.

The rearrangement links TRBV28 to TRBJ2-7; 7 nucleotides match TRBD2. CDR1 is MDHEN, CDR2 SYDVKM, per germline. The CDR3 extends over 13 amino acids. The V gene end was trimmed by 2 bases and the J gene end by 4 bases; junction bases not matched to a gene: 2. Here the CDR3 DNA reads TGTGCCAGCAGTTTAACTAGCGCTTACGAGCAGTACTTC. Translated, it gives CASSLTSAYEQYF.

The chain recombines TRBV6-5 with TRBJ1-5, with 8 bases matching TRBD1. Unmatched junction bases numbered 9, after V lost 6 bases and J lost 5 bases. CDR3 length equals 15 residues. Germline V CDR1 and CDR2: MNHEY, SVGAGI. The CDR3 DNA reads TGTGCCAGCAGCTGGGGGACAGGTCGTGATCAGCCCCAGCATTTT. Its protein is CASSWGTGRDQPQHF.

V and J are TRBV11-2 and TRBJ2-2, with D possibly being TRBD1 (5 bases). With 3 bases removed from V and 3 bases from J, the gap between germline ends came to 14 bases. The CDR3 is made up of 16 amino acids. Germline CDR1 reads SGHAT; CDR2 reads FQNNGV. In nucleotides, the CDR3 is TGTGCCAGCAGCTTGGGGCCTGACAGATACACCGGGGAGCTGTTTTTT. Translated: CASSLGPDRYTGELFF.

This chain joins TRBV28 and TRBJ1-2, with D possibly matching TRBD1 (5 bases). CDR3 length: 17 amino acids. From germline, CDR1 is MDHEN and CDR2 SYDVKM. Deletions cut 5 bases from V and 5 bases from J, with 24 bases between. In DNA form, the CDR3 reads TGTGCCAGCAGTCCCACGGGAGGGGAGTCCTTTGGGTATGGCTACACCTTC. Translating gives CASSPTGGESFGYGYTF.

This clone was counted once. The genes are TRBV14 and TRBJ1-2; a weak D match, TRBD1 (5 bases). Per germline, CDR1 SGHDN and CDR2 FVKESK. Trimming pared 5 bases from V and 3 bases from J, leaving 10 bases between. This CDR3 contains 13 residues. Here the CDR3 DNA reads TGTGCCAGCAGCTGGGGGGGTCACTATGGCTACACCTTC. It specifies CASSWGGHYGYTF.

The gene calls are TRBV13 and TRBJ1-2; TRBD1 is a possible D gene (6 bases). Looked up from germline, CDR1 is PRHDT and CDR2 is FYEKMQ (reference sequence). The CDR3 loop spans 13 amino acids. V lost 4 bases and J 6 bases, leaving 12 bases between the germline ends. CDR3 in amino acids: CASSSGQKHGYTF. The CDR3 coding sequence is TGTGCCAGCAGCTCGGGACAAAAACATGGCTACACCTTC.

The gene calls are TRBV25-1 and TRBJ2-5; D might be TRBD2 (6 bases). Germline CDR1 reads MGHDK; CDR2 reads SYGVNS. The CDR3 totals 16 residues. The V end lost 4 bases, the J end lost 2 bases, and 17 bases lay between the germline ends. The CDR3 reads CASSVCAGCWQETQYF. The CDR3 DNA is TGTGCCAGCAGTGTATGTGCGGGGTGTTGGCAAGAGACCCAGTACTTC.

This rearrangement joins TRBV11-2 to TRBJ2-1; the match to TRBD2 covers 7 bases. The V gene's germline CDR1 is SGHAT and CDR2 FQNNGV. V shed 3 bases, J shed 5 bases, and the junction held 10 bases outside the gene matches. This CDR3 is 16 amino acids long. In nucleotides, the CDR3 is TGTGCCAGCAGCTTCTCCATGGCGGGGGTCCACAATGAGCAGTTCTTC. This codes for CASSFSMAGVHNEQFF.

V gene TRBV18 combines with J gene TRBJ2-1; the D is unclear. Trimming shortened V by 6 bases and J by 8 bases, and 14 bases separated the two germline ends. The CDR3 consists of 13 residues. CDR1 and CDR2 from the germline V gene are KGHSH and LQKENI. CDR3 nucleotide sequence: TGTGCCAGCTCTCCAGGCCCGCTCGATGAGCAGTTCTTC. The encoded protein is CASSPGPLDEQFF.

The chain combines TRBV28 with TRBJ2-7; D is ambiguous. The CDR3 has 13 amino acids. Germline V gene lookup returns CDR1 MDHEN and CDR2 SYDVKM. V was shortened by 3 bases and J by 3 bases, with 9 bases between the two germline ends. In DNA, the CDR3 is TGTGCCAGCAGTTTTTCCGAACTCTACGAGCAGTACTTC. The encoded protein is CASSFSELYEQYF.

The chain couples TRBV5-4 to TRBJ1-2; D possibly corresponds to TRBD1 (6 bases). With 2 bases removed from V and 6 bases from J, the gap between germline ends came to 14 bases. Germline CDR1 and CDR2: SGHNT and YYREEE (reference sequence). CDR3 length: 14 residues. CDR3 nucleotides: TGTGCCAGCAGCTTTAGTGGGGGCGCACATGGCTACACCTTC. Protein product: CASSFSGGAHGYTF.

This clone has only a few counts. V usage is TRBV2 and J usage is TRBJ1-2, with a possible D match to TRBD1 (6 bases). The V and J ends lost 7 bases and 7 bases respectively, with 16 bases between them. From germline, CDR1 is SNHLY and CDR2 FYNNEI. The CDR3 is 13 residues long. Here the CDR3 reads CASTEQGMSGYTF. The CDR3 coding sequence is TGTGCCAGCACCGAGCAGGGGATGAGTGGCTACACCTTC.

The chain carries TRBV5-4 and TRBJ2-5; 14 positions match TRBD2. The CDR3 loop spans 16 amino acids. Germline V gene data show CDR1 as SGHNT and CDR2 as YYREEE (reference sequence). The V segment lost 3 bases and the J segment 4 bases; nucleotides outside the gene matches: 5. The CDR3 region is CASSSGLAGELETQYF. DNA of the CDR3: TGTGCCAGCAGCTCGGGACTAGCGGGAGAGTTAGAGACCCAGTACTTC.

There are a few counts of this clone. This chain connects TRBV5-1 to TRBJ1-4; D perhaps matches TRBD1 (5 bases). The length of the CDR3 is 12 residues. CDR1 is SGHRS and CDR2 is YFSETQ in the germline V gene. V gave up 5 bases and J gave up 10 bases, with 12 bases separating them. The CDR3 loop reads CASRFDSAKLFF. The CDR3 DNA sequence: TGCGCCAGCAGATTTGACAGTGCAAAACTGTTTTTT.

This rearrangement joins TRBV5-1 to TRBJ2-7, with D possibly matching TRBD1 (5 bases). CDR3 length equals 14 residues. Per germline, CDR1 SGHRS and CDR2 YFSETQ. V gave up 3 bases and J gave up 2 bases, with 12 bases separating them. The CDR3 protein is CASSSYTGTYEQYF. The CDR3 DNA reads as TGCGCCAGCAGCTCCTATACAGGAACCTACGAGCAGTACTTC.

The chain has TRBV5-6 and TRBJ1-1; 7 bases match TRBD1. Germline CDR1 reads SGHDT; CDR2 reads YYEEEE. Trimming took 0 bases from V and 5 from J; bases not matched to a gene: 7. The CDR3 extends over 15 amino acids. As DNA, the CDR3 is TGTGCCAGCAGCTTGGTTCCCACAGGGGTTACTGAAGCTTTCTTT. Translating it yields CASSLVPTGVTEAFF. Drawing the rest from reference TRBV5-6 and TRBJ1-1, the complete variable domain is DAGVTQSPTHLIKTRGQQVTLRCSPKSGHDTVSWYQQALGQGPQFIFQYYEEEERQRGNFPDRFSGHQFPNYSSELNVNALLLGDSALYLCASSLVPTGVTEAFFGQGTRLTVV.

The chain uses TRBV30 and TRBJ2-2; D is ambiguous. Germline lookup yields CDR1 GTSNPN and CDR2 SVGIG (reference sequence). The CDR3 totals 10 residues. With 3 bases removed from V and 9 bases from J, the gap between germline ends came to 5 bases. The CDR3 coding sequence is TGTGCCTGGAGAGACAGGGAGCTGTTTTTT. Its protein product is CAWRDRELFF.

This clone was found a few times. This chain uses TRBV28 with TRBJ1-1; 7 positions agree with TRBD1. CDR3 length equals 15 residues. Germline V lookup: CDR1 MDHEN, CDR2 SYDVKM. V was pared by 4 bases and J by 0 bases, with 5 bases of the junction left unmatched. This CDR3 reads CASSSGQFMNTEAFF. The CDR3 DNA follows: TGTGCCAGCAGTTCGGGACAGTTCATGAACACTGAAGCTTTCTTT.

This chain connects TRBV11-2 to TRBJ2-2, with 13 bases fitting TRBD2. Per germline, CDR1 SGHAT and CDR2 FQNNGV. V was clipped by 7 bases and J by 7 bases; unmatched bases: 6. The CDR3 runs 15 residues. CDR3 sequence (DNA): TGTGCCAGCACCACTAGCGGGAGGGCCGGCGGGGAGCTGTTTTTT. Translating it yields CASTTSGRAGGELFF.

This chain connects TRBV29-1 to TRBJ1-1, with a weak D call TRBD1 (5 bases). Germline-derived CDR1 and CDR2 are SQVTM and ANQGSEA. The length of the CDR3 is 12 residues. Trimming cost V 4 bases and J 0 bases, with 6 bases left between them. Written as DNA, the CDR3 is TGCAGCGTTGGACAGCTGAACACTGAAGCTTTCTTT. Its protein is CSVGQLNTEAFF.

This sequence joins TRBV15 and TRBJ1-5; D ambiguous. V was cut by 3 bases and J by 5 bases, with 8 bases left in between. This CDR3 comprises 13 residues. Germline-derived CDR1 and CDR2 are LNHNV and YYDKDF (reference sequence). This chain's CDR3 is CATSRFPDQPQHF. The CDR3 DNA follows: TGTGCCACCAGCAGGTTCCCCGATCAGCCCCAGCATTTT. The full variable domain, with the rest looked up from reference TRBV15 and TRBJ1-5, is DAMVIQNPRYQVTQFGKPVTLSCSQTLNHNVMYWYQQKSSQAPKLLFHYYDKDFNNEADTPDNFQSRRPNTSFCFLDIRSPGLGDTAMYLCATSRFPDQPQHFGDGTRLSIL.

The chain couples TRBV19 to TRBJ1-2; TRBD1 matches 10 bases. There are 17 residues in the CDR3. CDR1 LNHDA and CDR2 SQIVND come from the germline V gene (reference sequence). V shed 3 bases and J 7 bases; nucleotides not matched to a gene: 14. CDR3 in DNA: TGTGCCAGTAGTATCGGACAGGGGGAGTATTTTAAGCCTGGCTACACCTTC. As protein: CASSIGQGEYFKPGYTF.